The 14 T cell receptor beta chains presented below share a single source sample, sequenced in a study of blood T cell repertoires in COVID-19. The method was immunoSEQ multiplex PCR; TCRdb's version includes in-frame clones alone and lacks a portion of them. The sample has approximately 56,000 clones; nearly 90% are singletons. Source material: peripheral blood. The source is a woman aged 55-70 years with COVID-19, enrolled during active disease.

CDR3 region: CASSFLNTDTQYF. CDR3 in DNA: TGTGCCAGCAGCTTCCTAAACACAGATACGCAGTATTTT. V is TRBV7-2 and J is TRBJ2-3; no definite D call. V shed 3 bases and J shed 2 bases, with 6 bases lying between them. Germline lookup yields CDR1 SGHTA and CDR2 FQGNSA. This CDR3 spans 13 amino acids.

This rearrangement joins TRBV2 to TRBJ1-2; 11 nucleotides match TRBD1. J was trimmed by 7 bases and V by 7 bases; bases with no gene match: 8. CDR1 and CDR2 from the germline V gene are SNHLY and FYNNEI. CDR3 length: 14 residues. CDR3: CASMLGQGAIGYTF. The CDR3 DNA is TGTGCCAGCATGCTTGGACAGGGGGCGATTGGCTACACCTTC.

The CDR3 here is CASRDRDLNTEAFF. Here the CDR3 DNA reads TGTGCCAGCAGAGACAGGGACCTGAACACTGAAGCTTTCTTT. This chain links TRBV27 with TRBJ1-1; 7 bases are shared with TRBD1. There are 14 residues in the CDR3. Germline V gives CDR1 MNHEY, CDR2 SMNVEV (reference sequence). J gave up 0 bases and V 6 bases, and 4 bases lay outside the gene matches.

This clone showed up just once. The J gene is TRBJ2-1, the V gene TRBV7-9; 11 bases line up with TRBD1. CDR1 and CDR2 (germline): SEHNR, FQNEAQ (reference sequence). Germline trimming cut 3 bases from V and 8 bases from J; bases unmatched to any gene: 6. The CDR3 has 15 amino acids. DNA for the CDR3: TGTGCCAGCAGCTTCTTCCGGACAGGGGGCTATGAGCAGTTCTTC. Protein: CASSFFRTGGYEQFF. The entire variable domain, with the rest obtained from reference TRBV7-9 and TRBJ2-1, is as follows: DTGVSQNPRHKITKRGQNVTFRCDPISEHNRLYWYRQTLGQGPEFLTYFQNEAQLEKSRLLSDRFSAERPKGSFSTLEIQRTEQGDSAMYLCASSFFRTGGYEQFFGPGTRLTVL.

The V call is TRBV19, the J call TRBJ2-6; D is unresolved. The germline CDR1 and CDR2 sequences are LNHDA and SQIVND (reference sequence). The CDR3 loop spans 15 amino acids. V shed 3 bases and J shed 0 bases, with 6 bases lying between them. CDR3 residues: CASSIPGSGANVLTF. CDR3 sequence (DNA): TGTGCCAGTAGTATCCCGGGCTCTGGGGCCAACGTCCTGACTTTC. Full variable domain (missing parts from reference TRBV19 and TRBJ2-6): DGGITQSPKYLFRKEGQNVTLSCEQNLNHDAMYWYRQDPGQGLRLIYYSQIVNDFQKGDIAEGYSVSREKKESFPLTVTSAQKNPTAFYLCASSIPGSGANVLTFGAGSRLTVL.

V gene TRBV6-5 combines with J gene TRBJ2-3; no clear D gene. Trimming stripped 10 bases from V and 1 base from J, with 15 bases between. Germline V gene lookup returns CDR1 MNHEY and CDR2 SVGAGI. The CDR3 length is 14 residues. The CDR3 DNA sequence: TGTGCCACCGACCGGAGTACTGGCACAGATACGCAGTATTTT. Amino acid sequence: CATDRSTGTDTQYF.

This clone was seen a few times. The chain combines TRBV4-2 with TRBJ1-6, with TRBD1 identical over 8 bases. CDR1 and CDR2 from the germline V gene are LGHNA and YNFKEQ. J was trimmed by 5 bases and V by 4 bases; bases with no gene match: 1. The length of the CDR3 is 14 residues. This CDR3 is CASSPGQDNSPLHF. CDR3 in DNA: TGTGCCAGCAGCCCGGGACAGGATAATTCACCCCTCCACTTT.

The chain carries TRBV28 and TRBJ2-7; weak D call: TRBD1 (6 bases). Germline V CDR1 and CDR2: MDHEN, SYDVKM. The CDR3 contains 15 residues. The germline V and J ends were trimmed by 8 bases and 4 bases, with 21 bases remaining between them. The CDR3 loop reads CASATTAGAEYEQYF. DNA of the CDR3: TGTGCCAGCGCTACTACAGCAGGGGCTGAGTACGAGCAGTACTTC.

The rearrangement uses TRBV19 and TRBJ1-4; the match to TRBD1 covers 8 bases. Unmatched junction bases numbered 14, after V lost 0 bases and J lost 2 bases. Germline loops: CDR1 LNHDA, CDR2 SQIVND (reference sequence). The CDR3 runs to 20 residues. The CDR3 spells CASSIEFGDRQPRTNEKLFF. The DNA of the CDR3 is TGTGCCAGTAGTATAGAGTTCGGGGACAGGCAACCGAGGACTAATGAAAAACTGTTTTTT.

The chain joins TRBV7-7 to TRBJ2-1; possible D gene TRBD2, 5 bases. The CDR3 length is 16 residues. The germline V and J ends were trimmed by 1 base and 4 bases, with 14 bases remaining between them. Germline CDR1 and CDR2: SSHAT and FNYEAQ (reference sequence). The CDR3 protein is CASSLGYGSEYNEQFF. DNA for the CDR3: TGTGCCAGCAGCTTAGGGTATGGGAGCGAGTACAATGAGCAGTTCTTC.

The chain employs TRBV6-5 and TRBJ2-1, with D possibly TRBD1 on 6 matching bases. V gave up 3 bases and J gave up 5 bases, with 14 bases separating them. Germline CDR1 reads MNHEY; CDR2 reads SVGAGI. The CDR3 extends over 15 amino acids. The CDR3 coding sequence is TGTGCCAGCAGTTATGTGGACAGTGGGGACAATGAGCAGTTCTTC. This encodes CASSYVDSGDNEQFF.

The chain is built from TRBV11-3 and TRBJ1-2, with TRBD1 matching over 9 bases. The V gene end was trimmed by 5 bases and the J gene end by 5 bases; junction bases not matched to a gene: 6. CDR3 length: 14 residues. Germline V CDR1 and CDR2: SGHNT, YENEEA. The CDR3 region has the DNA TGTGCCAGCAGCCAAACCGGGACAGGGTATGGCTACACCTTC. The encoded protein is CASSQTGTGYGYTF.

The CDR3 region is CASSIQGISGNTIYF. CDR3 coding DNA: TGTGCCAGCAGTATACAGGGGATCTCTGGAAACACCATATATTTT. This chain uses TRBV6-2 or TRBV6-3 with TRBJ1-3, with TRBD1 identical over 7 bases. Germline values: CDR1 MNHEY, CDR2 SVGEGT. J lost 0 bases, V lost 5 bases, and 4 bases had no gene match. CDR3 length: 15 amino acids.

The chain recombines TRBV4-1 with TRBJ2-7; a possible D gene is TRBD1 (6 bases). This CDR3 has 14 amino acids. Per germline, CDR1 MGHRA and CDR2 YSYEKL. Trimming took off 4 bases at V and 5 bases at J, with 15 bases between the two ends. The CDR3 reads CASSLVGGGDEQYF. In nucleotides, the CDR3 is TGCGCCAGCAGCCTAGTTGGGGGCGGCGACGAGCAGTACTTC.